Below, one TCR beta chain is given with its context. J gave up 0 bases and V 3 bases, and 2 bases lay outside the gene matches. CDR3 length: 17 amino acids. Per the germline V gene, CDR1 is MDHEN and CDR2 is SYDVKM. PCR amplification relied on 60 Vbeta primers (plus 13 Jbeta primers). TCRdb keeps only in-frame clones here, not all; method: immunoSEQ multiplex PCR. The repertoire consists of 90,000 to 100,000 clones, with about 74% occurring once and the leading ten covering 7.7%. Donors in the study were healthy people who gave bone marrow. The data are from a study of cytomegalovirus exposure and HLA in healthy donors.

The clonotype originates from a female donor in good health and CMV-seronegative. The specimen sequenced was PBMCs. The J gene is TRBJ2-6, the V gene TRBV28; 10 bases fit TRBD1. The CDR3 loop is CASSLTGGRSGANVLTF. CDR3 coding DNA: TGTGCCAGCAGTTTGACAGGGGGCCGCTCTGGGGCCAACGTCCTGACTTTC.